This T cell receptor beta chain was observed in a study of OX40 agonist ivuxolimab in advanced cancers. In germline, CDR1 is SGHAT, CDR2 FQNNGV. V was pared by 5 bases and J by 7 bases, with 17 bases between. The length of the CDR3 is 14 residues. Autoimmune disease history or systemic immunosuppression led to patient exclusion. Study-level results: In a subset of nonresponders, normalized T-cell clonal expansion was also low. Circulating CD4+ and CD8+ T cells showed clonal expansion by week 6 at 0.1 to 3.0 mg/kg.

TCRdb's table, derived via immunoSEQ multiplex PCR, lists solely in-frame clones and lacks some. The data hold under 90,000 clones, with roughly 91% observed a single time. This clone was seen once. The antigen remains unidentified. The chain links TRBV11-2 to TRBJ1-2; D may be TRBD1 (6 bases). The receptor was derived from an adult with an advanced solid tumor such as melanoma, head and neck, liver or kidney cancer. The source material was CD4+ or CD8+ T cells sorted from blood, sampled in a trial of the OX40 agonist ivuxolimab. The CDR3 is CASSLQQQGSGYTF. The CDR3 DNA reads as TGTGCCAGCAGCCTACAACAACAGGGTAGTGGCTACACCTTC.